This T cell receptor beta chain derives from a study of T cell responses to AZD1222 COVID-19 vaccine. Notes on this clone: Its antigen is unidentified.

Study conclusions and caveats: Sampled repertoires all dated from after the peak T cell response. The study identified only five to seven AZD1222 recipients as seropositive at baseline. Females made up more of the donors, who were largely white British, and clonal diversity may have come out too low. At 160-218 and 743-854, vaccine-associated CD4 TCRs were dominant, and they spanned spike.

This table comes from immunoSEQ multiplex PCR, and its TCRdb copy is limited to in-frame clones, with some not included. In the table there are 130,000 or so clones, just over 85% of which are singletons. The V gene lost 3 bases and the J gene lost 0 bases, with 8 bases spanning the gap. CDR3 size: 14 residues. Germline assignment: CDR1 MGHRA and CDR2 YSYEKL. The sequence was obtained from an adult in good health. This rearrangement joins TRBV4-1 to TRBJ1-2; possible D gene TRBD1, 5 bases. The specimen was peripheral blood, collected on day 0 of AZD1222 vaccination. The CDR3 sequence: CASSQDITNYGYTF. The CDR3 bases are TGCGCCAGCAGCCAGGACATTACTAACTATGGCTACACCTTC.